A single T cell receptor beta chain is shown here with its context. This clone's antigen is unknown. Per-nucleotide qualities are absent, and no much larger clonotype sits a single base away. TCRbeta CDR3 regions were amplified from genomic DNA using the immunoSEQ Assay, a bias-controlled multiplex PCR. In the authors' own workflow: Within the assay, amplification of reference gene primers was used to estimate how many nucleated cells each sample contained. To quantify the absolute abundance of each unique TCRbeta CDR3 rearrangement, sequence reads were collapsed and filtered. For each sample, productive Simpson clonality was calculated as the square root of Simpson's diversity index over productive rearrangements. TCRdb took this table from immuneACCESS and kept in-frame rearrangements with V and J called. Such tables lack part of the clones; where checked against another copy, unresolved V genes explain under half of the gap, and the rest is unexplained. From that table come the V and J calls and clone size; the DNA was used to work out D and trimming. The sample table records over 100,000 clones; roughly 90% of these occur just once. 3.5% to 5% of the sample is taken by the ten largest.

The sample belongs to a study of blood T cell repertoires in COVID-19 (dated by TCRdb to the early 2020s). Study-wide context: Samples from collaborators originated in the United States, Italy and Spain and spanned both the acute and convalescent phases of COVID-19. The samples were drawn from the first 160 participants of the ongoing ImmuneRACE study and from 950 to 1,500 subjects provided by 6 global collaborators. A de-identified subject ID, COVID-19 status, age in years and sex were almost always included in the sample metadata. Subjects who had been exposed to COVID-19, were actively infected with it, or had recovered from it provided the deeply sampled blood TCRbeta repertoires that made up the dataset. Where available, HLA class I and class II types were taken from metadata supplied by the sample provider and were not determined by assay-based typing. The repertoires were made available in a free public database intended to serve as a resource for research on the immune response to SARS-CoV-2. The prospective study material was composed of cDNA or gDNA derived from T cells, B-cell-depleted T cells, or PBMCs. Beyond this particular receptor, the publication reports: The amount of clinical and demographic metadata varied by source and participant and was provided uncurated.

The germline V gene (reference sequence) supplies CDR1 MNHEY and CDR2 SMNVEV. At the junction V is shortened by 5 bases and J by 5 bases; bases outside the gene matches: 10. Spanning cysteine to phenylalanine, the CDR3 consists of 15 amino acids. Of all the DNA, just the CDR3 is kept, 45 bases in frame from base 1. Whole blood was collected in K2EDTA tubes by collaborating institutions according to the institutions' own protocols. For TCRbeta analysis, collaborator samples were shipped as frozen whole blood, as isolated PBMCs, or as DNA extracted from either sample type. This receptor was taken from a man aged 40-50 years with acute or convalescent COVID-19. The chain links TRBV27 with TRBJ1-1; 8 middle bases align to TRBD1. Material: peripheral blood. The CDR3 corresponds to CASSPTWDRMTEAFF. Read as DNA, the sequence is TGTGCCAGCAGTCCAACCTGGGACAGGATGACTGAAGCTTTCTTT.